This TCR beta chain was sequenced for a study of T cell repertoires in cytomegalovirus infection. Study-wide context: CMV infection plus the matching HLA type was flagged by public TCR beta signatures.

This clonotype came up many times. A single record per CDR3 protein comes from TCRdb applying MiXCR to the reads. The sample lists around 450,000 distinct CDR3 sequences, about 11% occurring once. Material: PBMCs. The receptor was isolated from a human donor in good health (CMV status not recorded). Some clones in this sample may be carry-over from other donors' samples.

The CDR3 bases are TGCAGTGCTAGAGATGGGCCCCGGAACAATCAGCCCCAGCATTTT. The encoded protein is CSARDGPRNNQPQHF. The rearrangement joins TRBV20-1 to TRBJ1-5, with D uncertain. In germline, CDR1 is DFQATT, CDR2 SNEGSKA (reference sequence). V gave up 0 bases and J gave up 3 bases, with 12 bases separating them. The CDR3 consists of 15 residues.